In its sample, the clone carrying this TCR beta chain was seen a few times. Some clones are missing from TCRdb's copy, which holds only in-frame ones; the method was immunoSEQ multiplex PCR. This sample has tens of thousands of clones, with roughly nine tenths found just once. Seattle's cohort entered during active infection and was followed longitudinally. This sample was taken from a study of blood T cell repertoires in COVID-19. The overall study: Whether acute or convalescent, the COVID-19 samples came from the United States, Italy and Spain. Sources were T cells, B-cell-depleted T cells, or PBMCs; the material itself was cDNA or gDNA.

The sequenced material came from peripheral blood. This receptor was taken from a man aged 50 or older with COVID-19, enrolled during active disease.

CDR3: CASSKTGIGNTIYF. The CDR3, as DNA: TGTGCCAGCAGCAAGACAGGGATTGGAAACACCATATATTTT. This chain uses TRBV6-2 or TRBV6-3 with TRBJ1-3; TRBD1 aligns across 7 bases. The CDR3 is 14 amino acids. V shed 6 bases and J 3 bases; nucleotides not matched to a gene: 5. Germline CDR1 and CDR2: MNHEY and SVGEGT.